What follows are 26 T cell receptor beta chains derived from one specimen sequenced in a study of early T cells in non-severe SARS-CoV-2 infection. MiXCR, run by TCRdb on the 5' RACE reads, gives a single entry per CDR3 protein. The sample has around 60,000 distinct CDR3 sequences, around 11% seen once; the top ten hold just under 3%. Sequencing used whole blood, obtained at baseline. The receptor set was obtained from an adult who was a healthcare worker with PCR-confirmed SARS-CoV-2 infection or an uninfected control (not recorded which).

This clonotype has ten or more counts. The V gene is TRBV12-3 or TRBV12-4, the J gene TRBJ2-7; the D gene is possibly TRBD2 (5 bases). V lost 5 bases to trimming and J lost 3 bases, with 11 bases between them. This CDR3 is built from 13 residues. The CDR3 DNA sequence: TGTGCCAGCAGTCCCCGACGGGGCTACGAGCAGTACTTC. Encoded protein: CASSPRRGYEQYF.

This clonotype was found a few times. The genes are TRBV6-1 and TRBJ2-1; 12 bases align to TRBD2. The CDR3 extends over 14 amino acids. The germline V gene has CDR1 MNHNS and CDR2 SASEGT. The V and J ends lost 5 bases and 7 bases, in that order; junction bases with no gene match: 3. The DNA of the CDR3 is TGTGCCAGCAGTAGACTAGCGGGGGCGAATGAGCAGTTCTTC. Translation gives CASSRLAGANEQFF.

This CDR3 is CASSYQGIGPGFF. The CDR3 bases are TGTGCCAGCAGCTACCAGGGGATTGGACCCGGGTTCTTC. The V gene is TRBV7-8, the J gene TRBJ2-1; D is perhaps TRBD1 (6 bases). Germline lookup yields CDR1 SGHVS and CDR2 FQNEAQ. The CDR3 runs 13 residues. Trimming pared 4 bases from V and 15 bases from J, leaving 19 bases between.

This clonotype came up a few times. The gene calls are TRBV10-3 and TRBJ2-7; no clear D gene. CDR1 and CDR2 from the germline V gene are ENHRY and SYGVKD. This CDR3 is 12 amino acids long. V lost 0 bases and J 7 bases, leaving 7 bases between the germline ends. Here the CDR3 DNA reads TGTGCCATCAGTGAGTCTTTACGGGAGCAGTACTTC. This encodes CAISESLREQYF.

This clonotype showed up just once. The rearrangement uses TRBV7-2 and TRBJ2-4, with D maybe TRBD1 (6 bases). This CDR3 contains 14 residues. V was cut by 1 base and J by 8 bases, with 12 bases left in between. Germline V lookup: CDR1 SGHTA, CDR2 FQGNSA. CDR3 residues: CASSLDLGGDIQYF. In nucleotides, the CDR3 is TGTGCCAGCAGCTTAGATCTAGGGGGAGACATTCAGTACTTC.

The chain has TRBV4-3 and TRBJ2-7; weak D call: TRBD1 (5 bases). CDR1 and CDR2 (germline): LGHNA, YSLEER. V lost 1 base to trimming and J lost 2 bases, with 12 bases between them. The CDR3 is 15 amino acids. CDR3 protein: CASSQGRQSTYEQYF. The CDR3 nucleotides are TGCGCCAGCAGCCAAGGAAGACAGAGTACCTACGAGCAGTACTTC.

The sample holds a few counts of this clonotype. The chain combines TRBV6-6 with TRBJ1-2; TRBD1 matches 9 bases. The CDR3 length is 15 residues. Looked up from germline, CDR1 is MNHNY and CDR2 is SVGAGI (reference sequence). The J segment lost 5 bases and the V segment lost 5 bases, leaving 9 bases of the junction unmatched. The CDR3 loop reads CASSGQGISLYGYTF. CDR3 bases: TGTGCCAGCAGTGGACAGGGGATTTCCCTATATGGCTACACCTTC.

This clonotype turned up a few times. The chain uses TRBV7-2 and TRBJ2-3; tentatively, D is TRBD2 (5 bases). V was clipped by 5 bases and J by 5 bases, with 11 bases between them. From germline, CDR1 is SGHTA and CDR2 FQGNSA. This CDR3 contains 13 residues. The chain's CDR3 is CASSQNTRDTQYF. CDR3 bases: TGTGCCAGCAGCCAAAATACTAGAGATACGCAGTATTTT.

The chain has TRBV4-1 and TRBJ2-2, with TRBD1 matching over 9 bases. The trim removed 0 bases at V and 2 bases at J, leaving 7 bases unmatched. The V gene's germline CDR1 is MGHRA and CDR2 YSYEKL. CDR3 length equals 18 residues. CDR3 protein: CASSQDRGTGFNTGELFF. The DNA of the CDR3 is TGCGCCAGCAGCCAAGATCGGGGGACAGGGTTTAACACCGGGGAGCTGTTTTTT.

This rearrangement joins TRBV29-1 to TRBJ2-7; the match to TRBD1 covers 9 bases. The CDR3 runs to 14 residues. Germline V lookup: CDR1 SQVTM, CDR2 ANQGSEA. V shed 7 bases and J 4 bases; nucleotides not matched to a gene: 11. The CDR3 DNA is TGCAGCGCCGCTACAGGGGGCGGGAGATACGAGCAGTACTTC. It specifies CSAATGGGRYEQYF.

This clonotype has more than one count but fewer than ten. The V and J genes are TRBV27 and TRBJ1-2, with TRBD1 identical over 8 bases. CDR1 and CDR2 from the germline V gene are MNHEY and SMNVEV (reference sequence). This CDR3 spans 14 amino acids. The J segment lost 2 bases and the V segment lost 3 bases, leaving 2 bases of the junction unmatched. The CDR3 region has the DNA TGTGCCAGCAGTTTGCAGGGGGCGAACTATGGCTACACCTTC. Translated: CASSLQGANYGYTF.

In its sample, this clonotype was seen a few times. The chain links TRBV10-1 to TRBJ2-2; D is undetermined. This CDR3 is built from 14 residues. Per germline, CDR1 WNHNN and CDR2 SYGVQD (reference sequence). V was clipped by 8 bases and J by 4 bases, with 14 bases between them. CDR3 region: CASSPSGRTGELFF. In DNA, the CDR3 is TGCGCCAGCTCTCCTTCCGGGCGCACCGGGGAGCTGTTTTTT.

The V call is TRBV10-3, the J call TRBJ2-7, with D uncertain. The germline V gene has CDR1 ENHRY and CDR2 SYGVKD. The V gene lost 8 bases and the J gene lost 6 bases, with 8 bases spanning the gap. This CDR3 is 10 amino acids long. CDR3 sequence: CAIAEREQYF. As DNA, the CDR3 is TGTGCCATCGCGGAGCGCGAGCAGTACTTC.

This clonotype occurred a few times. The chain links TRBV28 to TRBJ2-3; a weak D match, TRBD1 (6 bases). This CDR3 contains 16 residues. Trimming cost V 3 bases and J 2 bases, with 15 bases left between them. CDR1 and CDR2 (germline): MDHEN, SYDVKM. CDR3: CASSFPQGLLTDTQYF. CDR3 nucleotides: TGTGCCAGCAGTTTCCCACAGGGTCTGCTCACAGATACGCAGTATTTT.

Many counts were recorded for this clonotype. CDR3 DNA: TGTGCCAGCAGCTTAGGCCTCACAGGCCTCGGGGGCCAAGAGACCCAGTACTTC. Encoded protein: CASSLGLTGLGGQETQYF. V and J are TRBV7-2 and TRBJ2-5; D is perhaps TRBD2 (6 bases). Deletions cut 1 base from V and 1 base from J, with 19 bases between. Germline V gene sequence: CDR1 SGHTA, CDR2 FQGNSA. CDR3 length: 18 amino acids. Drawing the rest from reference TRBV7-2 and TRBJ2-5, the complete variable domain is GAGVSQSPSNKVTEKGKDVELRCDPISGHTALYWYRQSLGQGLEFLIYFQGNSAPDKSGLPSDRFSAERTGGSVSTLTIQRTQQEDSAVYLCASSLGLTGLGGQETQYFGPGTRLLVL.

This clonotype was seen ten or more times. The genes are TRBV9 and TRBJ1-2; the D is unclear. Germline V CDR1 and CDR2: SGDLS, YYNGEE. V was cut by 2 bases and J by 1 base, with 6 bases left in between. The CDR3 spans 13 residues. CDR3 sequence (DNA): TGTGCCAGCAGCGTCCGGATTAACTATGGCTACACCTTC. Protein: CASSVRINYGYTF.

The gene calls are TRBV10-3 and TRBJ1-6; 9 nucleotides agree with TRBD1. CDR3 size: 14 residues. Germline CDR1 reads ENHRY; CDR2 reads SYGVKD. V shed 2 bases, J shed 8 bases, and the junction held 1 base outside the gene matches. The CDR3, as DNA: TGTGCCATCAGTGAGGGGACAGGGCATTCACCCCTCCACTTT. It yields the protein CAISEGTGHSPLHF.

This clonotype was seen at least ten times. The chain employs TRBV20-1 and TRBJ1-1, with D perhaps matching TRBD1 (6 bases). CDR1 and CDR2 (germline): DFQATT, SNEGSKA (reference sequence). CDR3 length: 12 amino acids. V lost 6 bases, J lost 4 bases, and 12 bases lay in between. CDR3 amino acids: CSARPGATEAFF. The CDR3 bases are TGCAGTGCCAGGCCAGGGGCCACTGAAGCTTTCTTT.

The chain employs TRBV6-5 and TRBJ2-1; the D gene is possibly TRBD1 (6 bases). V lost 6 bases and J lost 2, with 14 bases in between. From germline, CDR1 is MNHEY and CDR2 SVGAGI. The length of the CDR3 is 15 residues. In DNA, the CDR3 is TGTGCCAGCAGCCAGAACAGGGAACCCTACAATGAGCAGTTCTTC. Translation gives CASSQNREPYNEQFF.

This clonotype was seen more than once but under ten times. The CDR3 here is CASSPGPWVELFF. CDR3 DNA: TGTGCCAGCAGCCCCGGGCCCTGGGTGGAGCTGTTTTTT. The gene calls are TRBV7-6 and TRBJ2-2; D remains ambiguous. CDR1 and CDR2 from the germline V gene are SGHVS and FNYEAQ. The CDR3 is 13 amino acids. Deletions cut 5 bases from V and 10 bases from J, with 14 bases between.

The table lists this clonotype with many counts. Written as DNA, the CDR3 is TGTGCCAGCAGCTATTTTTCCTCCTTCTCTGGAAACACCATATATTTT. Protein product: CASSYFSSFSGNTIYF. The chain recombines TRBV12-3 or TRBV12-4 with TRBJ1-3; D gene unclear. Trimming took 6 bases from V and 0 from J, leaving 15 bases between them. The CDR3 runs to 16 residues.

V is TRBV5-4 and J is TRBJ1-1, with TRBD1 matching over 9 bases. CDR3 length: 13 residues. V lost 5 bases, J lost 4 bases, and 3 bases stayed unmatched. Germline CDR1 is SGHNT and CDR2 is YYREEE (reference sequence). The CDR3 reads CASRGQGSTEAFF. The CDR3 nucleotides are TGTGCCAGCAGGGGACAGGGTTCCACTGAAGCTTTCTTT.

This clonotype was seen more than once but under ten times. The chain has TRBV2 and TRBJ2-4; 9 bases line up with TRBD1. Germline V gene sequence: CDR1 SNHLY, CDR2 FYNNEI. The CDR3 is 13 residues long. V dropped 5 bases and J dropped 12; count of bases not matched to a gene: 8. The CDR3 spells CASSYATGGHQYF. Written as DNA, the CDR3 is TGTGCCAGCAGTTATGCGACAGGGGGTCATCAGTACTTC.

The chain is built from TRBV12-5 and TRBJ2-3, with D perhaps TRBD1 (6 bases). The CDR3 contains 16 residues. Germline lookup yields CDR1 LGHNT and CDR2 FRNRAP. Trimming stripped 7 bases from V and 1 base from J, with 18 bases between. CDR3 DNA: TGTGCTAGTGCCCTTTGGACAGACCCCCGCACAGATACGCAGTATTTT. This translates into CASALWTDPRTDTQYF.

The genes are TRBV3-1 and TRBJ2-7; D may be TRBD1 or TRBD2 (5 bases each). Germline V CDR1 and CDR2: LGHDT, YNNKEL (reference sequence). CDR3 length: 13 residues. V was clipped by 5 bases and J by 2 bases, with 10 bases between them. The CDR3 nucleotides read TGTGCCAGCAGCAATCCGGGGCCCTACGAGCAGTACTTC. This codes for CASSNPGPYEQYF.

CDR3 loop: CASRGGREWYGYTF. In DNA form, the CDR3 reads TGTGCCAGCAGGGGGGGCAGGGAGTGGTATGGCTACACCTTC. The genes are TRBV12-3 or TRBV12-4 and TRBJ1-2, with D possibly matching TRBD1 (6 bases). The CDR3 runs 14 residues. V lost 6 bases and J lost 5, with 16 bases in between.